One and the same sample provided the 28 T cell receptor beta chains below, sequenced in a study of T-cell reconstitution after alpha-beta-depleted transplantation in children. Unique molecular identifiers were used to barcode this TCRbeta library. TCRdb independently ran MiXCR on the PCR reads; one entry per CDR3 protein. The table shows 450,000 to 700,000 distinct CDR3 sequences, with roughly a quarter occurring only once. The specimen was PBMCs, collected before TCRalphabeta/CD19-depleted stem cell transplant. Receptor source: a boy younger than two with Wiskott-Aldrich syndrome, due to receive a stem cell transplant.

The V gene is TRBV25-1, the J gene TRBJ2-7, with a weak D call TRBD2 (6 bases). V lost 7 bases and J lost 2, with 18 bases in between. This CDR3 has 15 residues. CDR1 and CDR2 (germline): MGHDK, SYGVNS. CDR3 amino acids: CASTVIGRGPYEQYF. CDR3 nucleotides: TGTGCCAGCACTGTGATCGGGCGGGGCCCCTACGAGCAGTACTTC.

In regard to this clonotype: One end of the junction varies from germline; a read error may be responsible. The chain uses TRBV3-1 and TRBJ1-3; D ambiguous. There are 13 residues in the CDR3. In germline, CDR1 is LGHDT, CDR2 YNNKEL (reference sequence). CDR3 bases: TGTGCCAGCAGCCAAGATCCATCGAGCGGGGAATCTTTT. Translated: CASSQDPSSGESF.

This clonotype was counted only a few times. V is TRBV24-1 and J is TRBJ2-2; D gene uncertain. CDR3 length: 14 residues. The V gene lost 3 bases and the J gene lost 2 bases, with 6 bases spanning the gap. Germline V gene sequence: CDR1 KGHDR, CDR2 SFDVKD. The CDR3 DNA follows: TGTGCCACCAGTGATCGGGCCAACACCGGGGAGCTGTTTTTT. This sequence encodes CATSDRANTGELFF.

In its sample, this clonotype was seen a few times. The chain has TRBV5-1 and TRBJ2-7; D is possibly TRBD1 (6 bases). V lost 0 bases to trimming and J lost 0 bases, with 10 bases between them. The V gene's germline CDR1 is SGHRS and CDR2 YFSETQ. CDR3 length: 15 amino acids. Written as DNA, the CDR3 is TGCGCCAGCAGCTTGGATGGGACAAACTCCTACGAGCAGTACTTC. As protein: CASSLDGTNSYEQYF.

The rearrangement uses TRBV2 and TRBJ2-4; TRBD2 matches 9 bases. CDR3 length: 16 residues. Germline V gives CDR1 SNHLY, CDR2 FYNNEI. Trimming at V came to 6 bases and at J to 9 bases, leaving 15 bases not matched to a gene. The CDR3 DNA follows: TGTGCCAGCAGAGACGACGTTCCTAGCGGGATGGGCATTCAGTACTTC. It is translated as CASRDDVPSGMGIQYF.

This clonotype was picked up a small number of times. This chain uses TRBV6-5 with TRBJ2-7; possible D gene TRBD1, 5 bases. The CDR3 loop spans 15 amino acids. Per the germline V gene, CDR1 is MNHEY and CDR2 is SVGAGI. The V gene lost 0 bases and the J gene lost 2 bases, with 11 bases spanning the gap. This chain's CDR3 is CASSYSTRAAYEQYF. The CDR3 DNA sequence: TGTGCCAGCAGTTACTCGACCAGGGCCGCCTACGAGCAGTACTTC.

This clonotype came up a few times. The chain uses TRBV9 and TRBJ2-1; 10 bases agree with TRBD2. From germline, CDR1 is SGDLS and CDR2 YYNGEE. The CDR3 totals 16 residues. Trimming at V came to 1 base and at J to 8 bases, leaving 9 bases not matched to a gene. The CDR3 nucleotides are TGTGCCAGCAGCGTAAGCCTAGCGGGAGATTCGGATGAGCAGTTCTTC. This codes for CASSVSLAGDSDEQFF.

This clonotype was found a few times. This CDR3 reads CSARQYGGNGYTF. CDR3 in DNA: TGCAGTGCGCGACAATACGGGGGGAATGGCTACACCTTC. This chain links TRBV20-1 with TRBJ1-2, with D perhaps TRBD1 (5 bases). CDR3 length: 13 amino acids. CDR1 is DFQATT, CDR2 SNEGSKA, per germline (reference sequence). The V gene lost 6 bases and the J gene lost 6 bases, with 17 bases spanning the gap.

This clonotype was detected a few times. V gene TRBV20-1 combines with J gene TRBJ2-1, with D perhaps TRBD2 (6 bases). Germline V gene sequence: CDR1 DFQATT, CDR2 SNEGSKA (reference sequence). The CDR3 is 15 residues long. V shed 5 bases and J shed 0 bases, with 14 bases lying between them. The DNA for the CDR3 is TGCAGTGCTTCGCCTAGCGCCAGCTCCTACAATGAGCAGTTCTTC. Encoded protein: CSASPSASSYNEQFF.

CDR3 DNA sequence: TGTGCCAGCAGTCAAGACAGGGCGTTTGGAGCGGGAGATATATTAGGCTCCTACAATGAGCAGTTCTTC. This gives the protein CASSQDRAFGAGDILGSYNEQFF. The rearrangement links TRBV2 to TRBJ2-1; D perhaps matches TRBD2 (8 bases). The CDR3 totals 23 residues. The V and J ends lost 5 bases and 0 bases respectively, with 35 bases between them. Germline loops: CDR1 SNHLY, CDR2 FYNNEI.

The rearrangement uses TRBV5-1 and TRBJ2-7, with 7 positions matching TRBD1. Germline CDR1 SGHRS, CDR2 YFSETQ. Trimming cost V 5 bases and J 8 bases; bases outside gene matches: 13. The CDR3 covers 14 residues. The CDR3 sequence: CASSSETGITKQYF. Here the CDR3 DNA reads TGCGCCAGCAGTTCCGAGACAGGGATTACGAAGCAGTACTTC.

This clonotype was counted between two and nine times. This rearrangement joins TRBV24-1 to TRBJ2-2; D is ambiguous. The CDR3 contains 18 residues. Deletions cut 12 bases from V and 0 bases from J, with 25 bases between. Germline assignment: CDR1 KGHDR and CDR2 SFDVKD. CDR3 region: CALVVGLEIPSNTGELFF. CDR3 bases: TGTGCCCTGGTGGTGGGTTTGGAGATTCCCTCGAACACCGGGGAGCTGTTTTTT.

The chain recombines TRBV15 with TRBJ2-7; 7 bases map to TRBD1. This CDR3 spans 18 amino acids. Trimming cost V 4 bases and J 0 bases; bases outside gene matches: 15. The germline gives CDR1 LNHNV, CDR2 YYDKDF (reference sequence). CDR3 sequence (DNA): TGTGCCACCAGCAATCGGTTAAACAGGGGCCGCGACTCCTACGAGCAGTACTTC. This codes for CATSNRLNRGRDSYEQYF.

As regards this clonotype: A junction boundary mismatches the germline segment, possibly from a read error. The chain employs TRBV20-1 and TRBJ1-5; no firm D call. The CDR3 runs to 16 residues. Germline loops: CDR1 DFQATT, CDR2 SNEGSKA (reference sequence). The CDR3 nucleotides are TGCAGTGCTAGCTCGGGAGGGCTTTATAGCGATCAGCCCCAGCATTTT. Encoded protein: CSASSGGLYSDQPQHF.

A few counts support this clonotype. The rearrangement uses TRBV14 and TRBJ2-2, with D unresolved. The V end lost 4 bases, the J end lost 8 bases, and 11 bases lay between the germline ends. Germline V lookup: CDR1 SGHDN, CDR2 FVKESK. The CDR3 is 13 amino acids. CDR3 loop: CASSPRTVGELFF. The CDR3 DNA reads as TGTGCCAGCAGCCCGAGGACGGTTGGGGAGCTGTTTTTT.

This clonotype has just a few counts. The genes are TRBV7-2 and TRBJ2-7; 10 bases fit TRBD2. The CDR3 loop spans 16 amino acids. Losses at the gene ends were 5 bases for V and 4 bases for J; bases not matched to a gene: 11. Germline CDR1 is SGHTA and CDR2 is FQGNSA. The DNA for the CDR3 is TGTGCCAGCAGCAAACTTAGCGGGAGGATTCGGTACGAGCAGTACTTC. Encoded protein: CASSKLSGRIRYEQYF. Looking up the rest from reference TRBV7-2 and TRBJ2-7 gives the full variable domain: GAGVSQSPSNKVTEKGKDVELRCDPISGHTALYWYRQSLGQGLEFLIYFQGNSAPDKSGLPSDRFSAERTGGSVSTLTIQRTQQEDSAVYLCASSKLSGRIRYEQYFGPGTRLTVT.

V usage is TRBV28 and J usage is TRBJ2-7; TRBD1 matches at 7 bases. The germline CDR1 and CDR2 sequences are MDHEN and SYDVKM. This CDR3 is built from 16 residues. V shed 6 bases, J shed 0 bases, and the junction held 11 bases outside the gene matches. The CDR3 nucleotides are TGTGCCAGCAGCTCTATTCGACAGGGTCCCTCCTACGAGCAGTACTTC. Amino acid sequence: CASSSIRQGPSYEQYF. Full variable domain (rest looked up from reference TRBV28 and TRBJ2-7): DVKVTQSSRYLVKRTGEKVFLECVQDMDHENMFWYRQDPGLGLRLIYFSYDVKMKEKGDIPEGYSVSREKKERFSLILESASTNQTSMYLCASSSIRQGPSYEQYFGPGTRLTVT.

V is TRBV18 and J is TRBJ2-1; either TRBD1 or TRBD2 may fit D (5 bases each). The CDR3 sequence is 13 residues long. The germline V gene has CDR1 KGHSH and CDR2 LQKENI. Trimming pared 3 bases from V and 15 bases from J, leaving 18 bases between. CDR3 in DNA: TGTGCCAGCTCACCGCTGACCGGACGAGGGGCGTTCTTC. As protein: CASSPLTGRGAFF.

This clonotype has more than one count but fewer than ten. The CDR3, as DNA: TGCGCCAGCAGCTCCGGGACTAGCGCGTACAATGAGCAGTTCTTC. Amino acid sequence: CASSSGTSAYNEQFF. This chain connects TRBV4-1 to TRBJ2-1; 10 bases align to TRBD2. V was pared by 5 bases and J by 4 bases, with 5 bases of the junction left unmatched. Germline V gene data show CDR1 as MGHRA and CDR2 as YSYEKL. The CDR3 contains 15 residues.

This rearrangement joins TRBV11-1 to TRBJ2-7; 9 bases agree with TRBD2. CDR1 is SGHAT, CDR2 FQDESV, per germline (reference sequence). This CDR3 region has 19 residues. Trimming removed 2 bases from V and 1 base from J; junction bases left unmatched: 15. The CDR3: CASSLNVGGSGSGSYEQYF. DNA of the CDR3: TGTGCCAGCAGCTTAAACGTCGGAGGTAGCGGGAGTGGGTCCTACGAGCAGTACTTC.

A few counts support this clonotype. The chain recombines TRBV15 with TRBJ2-7; D is tentatively TRBD1 or TRBD2 (7 bases each). This CDR3 has 15 amino acids. Germline V gene lookup returns CDR1 LNHNV and CDR2 YYDKDF (reference sequence). V was cut by 1 base and J by 3 bases, with 13 bases left in between. CDR3: CATSRGTGEGYEQYF. As DNA, the CDR3 is TGTGCCACCAGCAGAGGAACAGGGGAGGGCTACGAGCAGTACTTC.

The rearrangement joins TRBV9 to TRBJ1-1, with D maybe TRBD1 (6 bases). There are 15 residues in the CDR3. Trimming pared 3 bases from V and 2 bases from J, leaving 14 bases between. Germline V gene data show CDR1 as SGDLS and CDR2 as YYNGEE. CDR3 loop: CASSAEDSPNTEAFF. DNA for the CDR3: TGTGCCAGCAGCGCGGAGGACAGCCCAAACACTGAAGCTTTCTTT. The variable domain in full, completed from reference TRBV9 and TRBJ1-1, reads DSGVTQTPKHLITATGQRVTLRCSPRSGDLSVYWYQQSLDQGLQFLIQYYNGEERAKGNILERFSAQQFPDLHSELNLSSLELGDSALYFCASSAEDSPNTEAFFGQGTRLTVV.

The sample holds one count of this clonotype. CDR3 in DNA: TGTGCCAGCTCACCACTCTCGTTGGACAGGGGAGGCTACACCTTC. Protein: CASSPLSLDRGGYTF. The chain links TRBV18 to TRBJ1-2; 9 bases are shared with TRBD1. The CDR3 consists of 15 residues. Germline values: CDR1 KGHSH, CDR2 LQKENI. The V and J ends lost 1 base and 8 bases, in that order; junction bases with no gene match: 8.

This clonotype showed up just a few times. The chain combines TRBV7-2 with TRBJ2-3; D not resolved. CDR3 length equals 13 residues. Germline V gene sequence: CDR1 SGHTA, CDR2 FQGNSA. The ends were cut back, 0 bases at V and 7 bases at J, with 8 bases in the middle. In DNA, the CDR3 is TGTGCCAGCAGCTTAGCCCCCCCGAATACGCAGTATTTT. Its protein is CASSLAPPNTQYF.

The rearrangement joins TRBV5-1 to TRBJ2-7; no firm D call. V was clipped by 0 bases and J by 5 bases, with 12 bases between them. The germline CDR1 and CDR2 sequences are SGHRS and YFSETQ. The length of the CDR3 is 14 residues. The CDR3 loop is CASSLARGRHEQYF. CDR3 coding DNA: TGCGCCAGCAGCTTGGCCCGCGGTAGACACGAGCAGTACTTC. Combining the CDR3 with reference TRBV5-1 and TRBJ2-7 gives the whole variable domain KAGVTQTPRYLIKTRGQQVTLSCSPISGHRSVSWYQQTPGQGLQFLFEYFSETQRNKGNFPGRFSGRQFSNSRSEMNVSTLELGDSALYLCASSLARGRHEQYFGPGTRLTVT.

In DNA, the CDR3 is TGCAGTGCTAGAGCCCGAGGCCTAGCGGGAGCCACAGATACGCAGTATTTT. Protein: CSARARGLAGATDTQYF. V gene TRBV20-1 combines with J gene TRBJ2-3; TRBD2 agrees at 10 bases. Germline values: CDR1 DFQATT, CDR2 SNEGSKA (reference sequence). V was clipped by 1 base and J by 2 bases; unmatched bases: 9. This CDR3 comprises 17 residues.

This clonotype was observed a few times. The J gene is TRBJ2-7, the V gene TRBV7-9; TRBD1 is a possible D gene (5 bases). Between the trimmed V and J ends, which lost 5 bases and 3 bases, there was a span of 17 bases. The CDR3 is 15 residues long. The germline CDR1 and CDR2 sequences are SEHNR and FQNEAQ (reference sequence). The CDR3 DNA is TGTGCCAGCAGCGGCGGACCAGGGTTGAGCTACGAGCAGTACTTC. Translating gives CASSGGPGLSYEQYF.

This rearrangement joins TRBV7-2 to TRBJ1-2; TRBD1 might be the D (5 bases). Germline V gene sequence: CDR1 SGHTA, CDR2 FQGNSA. Trimming took off 3 bases at V and 1 base at J, with 6 bases between the two ends. This CDR3 contains 13 residues. CDR3 bases: TGTGCCAGCAGCTTCAGGGTTAACTATGGCTACACCTTC. Its protein is CASSFRVNYGYTF.